This entry features one T cell receptor beta chain sequence. Germline and junction disagree at one end, which may indicate a read error. Germline CDR1 MNHEY, CDR2 SVGAGI. The CDR3 contains 13 residues. This record belongs to a study of lung T cells in sarcoidosis with Löfgren's syndrome. TCRdb used MiXCR to reprocess the reads, holding one entry per CDR3 protein. The sample gives tens of thousands of distinct CDR3 sequences, around 20% of which show up once; over 2% is in the top ten. This sequence joins TRBV6-5 and TRBJ2-7, with D perhaps matching TRBD1 or TRBD2 (5 bases each). This clonotype originated in a human donor with sarcoidosis (Löfgren's syndrome or another form), or a control subject (not recorded which). The sample taken for sequencing was CD4+ T cells from PBMCs. The CDR3 here is CAISELRGGEQYF. Here the CDR3 DNA reads TGTGCCATCAGTGAGTTACGGGGCGGCGAGCAGTACTTC.